These 7 T cell receptor beta chains originate from one sample sequenced in a study of regulatory T cells in long-lasting Graves disease. Indicated time point: persistent/refractory GD, antithyroid drugs over 5 years with positive TRAb. PBMC RNA was the source of the TCR library. Investigators prepared the TCR beta libraries by applying iRepertoire HTBI primers and Arm-PCR of CDR3 regions. Each CDR3 protein is one row after TCRdb ran MiXCR on the multiplex PCR reads. The repertoire holds under 450,000 distinct CDR3 sequences, with roughly 24% as singletons. The input for sequencing was peripheral blood mononuclear cells (PBMCs), taken when the disease was refractory, from a patient treated with antithyroid drugs. The receptors derive from a woman in her 40s with Graves disease.

This clonotype was counted ten times or more. The rearrangement joins TRBV12-3 or TRBV12-4 to TRBJ1-2; D is possibly TRBD1 (5 bases). V lost 0 bases, J lost 0 bases, and 11 bases lay in between. The CDR3 runs to 16 residues. The CDR3 protein is CASSLAGTAANYGYTF. CDR3 nucleotide sequence: TGTGCCAGCAGTTTAGCCGGGACGGCGGCTAACTATGGCTACACCTTC.

Comments on this clonotype: A read error may be the cause here, since a much bigger clone is one base away. This chain links TRBV7-6 with TRBJ2-7; 7 nucleotides match TRBD1. The length of the CDR3 is 14 residues. Germline V lookup: CDR1 SGHVS, CDR2 FNYEAQ. The CDR3 here is CAGSLRTGTYEQYF. In DNA, the CDR3 is TGTGCCGGCAGCTTAAGGACAGGTACCTACGAGCAGTACTTC.

This clonotype was counted at least ten times. The chain carries TRBV11-2 and TRBJ2-6; D call uncertain. Germline values: CDR1 SGHAT, CDR2 FQNNGV. Between the trimmed V and J ends, which lost 3 bases and 1 base, there was a span of 7 bases. The CDR3 is 15 residues long. This CDR3 reads CASSLWYSGANVLTF. The CDR3 bases are TGTGCCAGCAGCTTGTGGTATTCTGGGGCCAACGTCCTGACTTTC.

This clonotype was counted at least ten times. The chain couples TRBV7-2 to TRBJ2-7, with D unresolved. V was pared by 0 bases and J by 2 bases, with 11 bases between. CDR3 length: 15 amino acids. From germline, CDR1 is SGHTA and CDR2 FQGNSA. The CDR3 loop is CASSLAHGPTYEQYF. The CDR3 coding sequence is TGTGCCAGCAGCTTAGCGCACGGCCCAACCTACGAGCAGTACTTC.

This clonotype was observed at least ten times. The chain recombines TRBV7-3 with TRBJ2-7, with TRBD2 matching 10 bases. Per germline, CDR1 SGHTA and CDR2 FQGTGA. CDR3 length equals 15 residues. V gave up 5 bases and J gave up 2 bases; unmatched junction bases: 6. The CDR3 DNA reads TGTGCCAGCAGCCCATCAGCGGGAGGGCCCTACGAGCAGTACTTC. Its protein is CASSPSAGGPYEQYF.

In its sample, this clonotype was seen many times. This chain joins TRBV12-3 or TRBV12-4 and TRBJ1-5; D unclear. Between the trimmed V and J ends, which lost 3 bases and 0 bases, there was a span of 3 bases. The CDR3 runs to 13 residues. CDR3 bases: TGTGCCAGCAGTTTGAGTAGCAATCAGCCCCAGCATTTT. Translation: CASSLSSNQPQHF.

This clonotype was detected only a few times. The genes are TRBV7-2 and TRBJ2-7; 9 positions agree with TRBD2. Germline trimming cut 5 bases from V and 3 bases from J; bases unmatched to any gene: 5. Germline CDR1 is SGHTA and CDR2 is FQGNSA. The CDR3 covers 14 residues. CDR3 protein: CASSHSGSGYEQYF. The CDR3 DNA sequence: TGTGCCAGCAGCCATAGCGGGAGTGGCTACGAGCAGTACTTC.